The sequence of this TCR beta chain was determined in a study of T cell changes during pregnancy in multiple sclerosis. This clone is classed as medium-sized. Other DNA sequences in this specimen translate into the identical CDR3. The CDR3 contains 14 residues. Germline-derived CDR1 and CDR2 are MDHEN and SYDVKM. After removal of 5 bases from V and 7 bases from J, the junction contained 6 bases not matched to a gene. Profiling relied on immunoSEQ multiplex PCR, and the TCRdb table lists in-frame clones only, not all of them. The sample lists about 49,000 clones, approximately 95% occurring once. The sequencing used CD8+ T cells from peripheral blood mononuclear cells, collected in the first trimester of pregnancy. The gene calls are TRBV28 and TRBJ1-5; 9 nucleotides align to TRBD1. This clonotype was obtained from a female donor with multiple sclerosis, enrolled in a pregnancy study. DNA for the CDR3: TGTGCCAGCAGTCTGGGACAGGGAGTCCAGCCCCAGCATTTT. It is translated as CASSLGQGVQPQHF.